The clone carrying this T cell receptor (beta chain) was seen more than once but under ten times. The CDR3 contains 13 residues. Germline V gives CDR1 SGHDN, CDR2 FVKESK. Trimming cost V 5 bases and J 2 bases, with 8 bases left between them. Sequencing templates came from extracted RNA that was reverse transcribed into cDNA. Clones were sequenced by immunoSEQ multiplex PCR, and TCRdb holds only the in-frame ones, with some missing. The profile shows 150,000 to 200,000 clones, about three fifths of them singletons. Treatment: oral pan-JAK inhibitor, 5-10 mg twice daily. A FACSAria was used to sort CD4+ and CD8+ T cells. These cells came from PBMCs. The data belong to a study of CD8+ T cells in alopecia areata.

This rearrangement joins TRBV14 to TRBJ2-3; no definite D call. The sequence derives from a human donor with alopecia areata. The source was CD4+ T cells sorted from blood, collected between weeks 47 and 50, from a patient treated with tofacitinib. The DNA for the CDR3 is TGTGCCAGCAGCACCCAGTCCACAGATACGCAGTATTTT. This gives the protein CASSTQSTDTQYF. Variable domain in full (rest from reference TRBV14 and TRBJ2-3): EAGVTQFPSHSVIEKGQTVTLRCDPISGHDNLYWYRRVMGKEIKFLLHFVKESKQDESGMPNNRFLAERTGGTYSTLKVQPAELEDSGVYFCASSTQSTDTQYFGPGTRLTVL.